Below, 10 T cell receptor beta chains from the same sample are listed, as sequenced in a study of cytomegalovirus exposure and HLA in healthy donors. The PCR employed 60 Vbeta primers together with 13 Jbeta primers. Clones were sequenced by immunoSEQ multiplex PCR, and TCRdb holds only the in-frame ones, with some missing. Here the sample spans approximately 200,000 clones, roughly four fifths being singletons. Sequencing used PBMCs. These receptors were collected from a man in his thirties or forties in good health and CMV-seronegative.

The chain links TRBV5-1 to TRBJ2-7; 10 bases align to TRBD1. The germline V gene encodes CDR1 SGHRS and CDR2 YFSETQ. CDR3 length equals 15 residues. The V gene end was trimmed by 0 bases and the J gene end by 12 bases; junction bases not matched to a gene: 12. The DNA of the CDR3 is TGCGCCAGCAGCTTGGAGACAGGGGGCCCGAGACAGTGGTACTTC. This sequence encodes CASSLETGGPRQWYF.

The J gene is TRBJ2-7, the V gene TRBV27, with 10 bases aligning to TRBD2. The germline V gene has CDR1 MNHEY and CDR2 SMNVEV (reference sequence). Trimming removed 2 bases from V and 2 bases from J; junction bases left unmatched: 3. This CDR3 region has 15 residues. The CDR3: CASSLVAGGPYEQYF. The CDR3 nucleotides read TGTGCCAGCAGTTTAGTAGCGGGAGGTCCCTACGAGCAGTACTTC.

The chain has TRBV11-2 and TRBJ2-5, with no clear D. This CDR3 region has 13 residues. Trimming shortened V by 1 base and J by 4 bases, and 7 bases separated the two germline ends. Per germline, CDR1 SGHAT and CDR2 FQNNGV. The CDR3 DNA reads as TGTGCCAGCAGCTTAGTTAGTTCAGAGACCCAGTACTTC. Protein sequence: CASSLVSSETQYF.

As for this clone: At one end, the junction sequence differs from germline, possibly due to a read error. The J gene is TRBJ2-2, the V gene TRBV4-2, with 8 bases matching TRBD1. The CDR3 spans 14 residues. Germline CDR1 is LGHNA and CDR2 is YNFKEQ. CDR3 coding DNA: TGTGCTAGCAGCCAGGGACAGGACACCGGGGAGCTGTTTTTT. It encodes CASSQGQDTGELFF.

This clone was counted once. V is TRBV4-1 and J is TRBJ2-7, with D unresolved. Trimming removed 1 base from V and 0 bases from J, with 7 bases in between. The CDR3 has 14 amino acids. From germline, CDR1 is MGHRA and CDR2 YSYEKL. CDR3 residues: CASSQGPSSYEQYF. The CDR3 region has the DNA TGCGCCAGCAGCCAAGGTCCCAGCTCCTACGAGCAGTACTTC.

This clone occurred a few times. The chain has TRBV2 and TRBJ2-2, with 7 nucleotides matching TRBD2. CDR1 is SNHLY and CDR2 is FYNNEI in the germline V gene. There are 14 residues in the CDR3. V dropped 5 bases and J dropped 6; count of bases not matched to a gene: 6. The CDR3 nucleotides are TGTGCCAGCAGTATGGGACTAAGAGCCGGGGAGCTGTTTTTT. As protein: CASSMGLRAGELFF.

The rearrangement joins TRBV2 to TRBJ1-4; TRBD1 matches at 10 bases. V shed 1 base and J 7 bases; nucleotides not matched to a gene: 3. This CDR3 has 15 residues. From germline, CDR1 is SNHLY and CDR2 FYNNEI. The CDR3 spells CASSEVRTGGEKLFF. Here the CDR3 DNA reads TGTGCCAGCAGTGAAGTGAGGACAGGGGGTGAAAAACTGTTTTTT.

This sequence joins TRBV5-4 and TRBJ1-1, with 9 bases fitting TRBD1. CDR3 length: 14 residues. Germline trimming cut 6 bases from V and 2 bases from J; bases unmatched to any gene: 5. The germline V gene encodes CDR1 SGHNT and CDR2 YYREEE (reference sequence). CDR3 amino acids: CASKGQGINTEAFF. For the CDR3, the DNA is TGTGCCAGCAAAGGACAGGGGATTAACACTGAAGCTTTCTTT.

This rearrangement joins TRBV29-1 to TRBJ2-1; 13 bases are a match to TRBD2. V lost 3 bases to trimming and J lost 7 bases; unmatched junction nucleotides: 3. Germline CDR1 and CDR2: SQVTM and ANQGSEA. The CDR3 is 14 amino acids. In DNA, the CDR3 is TGCAGCGTTGAGGGGACTAGCGGGATTAATGAGCAGTTCTTC. This encodes CSVEGTSGINEQFF.

This clone was counted a few times. The genes are TRBV28 and TRBJ1-5, with D possibly being TRBD1 (5 bases). The V gene lost 7 bases and the J gene lost 1 base, with 11 bases spanning the gap. CDR1 and CDR2 (germline): MDHEN, SYDVKM. This CDR3 comprises 14 residues. The CDR3 DNA reads TGTGCCAGCAAGGGGCCTCTGAGCAATCAGCCCCAGCATTTT. Protein: CASKGPLSNQPQHF.